The sequence of this T cell receptor beta chain was determined in a study of identical twins. Study-wide results and caveats: Within beta out-of-frame sequences, the excess sharing observed between twins was weaker. Twins shared out-of-frame alpha sequences with excess low generation probability.

This clonotype was counted ten times or more. Antigen specificity is unknown. The CDR3 covers 12 residues. Trimming stripped 3 bases from V and 5 bases from J, with 8 bases between. Each CDR3 protein is one row after TCRdb ran MiXCR on the 5' RACE reads. The table records roughly 230,000 distinct CDR3 sequences, about 8.5% of them present only once. This same sample was also part of a study on yellow fever vaccine responses in identical twins.

The chain joins TRBV12-3 or TRBV12-4 to TRBJ2-7; a possible D gene is TRBD1 (5 bases). The sample was CD8+ T cells sorted from blood. This TCR came from a woman younger than 30 in good health. CDR3 in DNA: TGTGCCAGCAGTTTGCAGGGCCACGAGCAGTACTTC. Translated: CASSLQGHEQYF.